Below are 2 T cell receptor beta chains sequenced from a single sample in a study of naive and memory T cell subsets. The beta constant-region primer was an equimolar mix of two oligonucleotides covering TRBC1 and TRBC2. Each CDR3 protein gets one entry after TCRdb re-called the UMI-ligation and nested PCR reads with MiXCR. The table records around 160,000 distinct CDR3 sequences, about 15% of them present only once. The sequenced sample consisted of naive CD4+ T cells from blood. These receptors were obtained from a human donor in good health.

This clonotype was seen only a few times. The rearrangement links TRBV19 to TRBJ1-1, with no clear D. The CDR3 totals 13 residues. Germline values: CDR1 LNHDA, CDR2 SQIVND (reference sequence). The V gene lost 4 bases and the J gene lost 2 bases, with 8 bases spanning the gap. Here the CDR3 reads CASSKTFNTEAFF. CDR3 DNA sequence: TGTGCCAGTAGTAAGACCTTTAACACTGAAGCTTTCTTT.

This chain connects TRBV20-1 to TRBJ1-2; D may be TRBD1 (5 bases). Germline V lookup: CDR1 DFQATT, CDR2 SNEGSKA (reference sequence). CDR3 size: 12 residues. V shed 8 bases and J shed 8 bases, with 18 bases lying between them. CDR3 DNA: TGCAGTCCCGACAGCGCTGGGGAAGGCTACACCTTC. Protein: CSPDSAGEGYTF.